This T cell receptor (beta chain) was captured by sequencing in a study of blood T cell repertoires in COVID-19. Some clones are missing from TCRdb's copy, which holds only in-frame ones; the method was immunoSEQ multiplex PCR. The data show 300,000 to 400,000 clones, 75% to 90% seen once. This TCR was sampled from a woman aged 55 to 70 with COVID-19, enrolled during active disease. The specimen was peripheral blood.

As DNA, the CDR3 is TGCGCCAGCAGTGAGGCGGTCCTGAACCGGGCTTTCTTT. This sequence encodes CASSEAVLNRAFF. V is TRBV10-1 and J is TRBJ1-1; D is ambiguous. Germline V gene data show CDR1 as WNHNN and CDR2 as SYGVQD (reference sequence). The germline V and J ends were trimmed by 2 bases and 11 bases, with 15 bases remaining between them. CDR3 length: 13 residues.